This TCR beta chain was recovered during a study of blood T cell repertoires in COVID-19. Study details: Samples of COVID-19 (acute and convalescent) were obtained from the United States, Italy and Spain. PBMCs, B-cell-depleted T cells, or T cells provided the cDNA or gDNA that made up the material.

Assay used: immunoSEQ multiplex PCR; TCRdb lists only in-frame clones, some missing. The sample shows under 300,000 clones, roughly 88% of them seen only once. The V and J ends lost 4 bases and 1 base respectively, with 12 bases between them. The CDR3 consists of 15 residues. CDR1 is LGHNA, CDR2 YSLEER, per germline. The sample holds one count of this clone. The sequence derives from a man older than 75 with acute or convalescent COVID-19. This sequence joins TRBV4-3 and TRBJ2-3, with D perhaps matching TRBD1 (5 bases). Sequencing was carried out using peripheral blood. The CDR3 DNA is TGCGCCAGCAGCCGGGCTTGGGGCGGCACAGATACGCAGTATTTT. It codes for CASSRAWGGTDTQYF.